One sample yielded the 8 T cell receptor beta chains listed below, sequenced in a study of beta chain features in type 1 diabetes. Isolated RNA was reverse transcribed in full, so expressed TCRB transcripts were sequenced. The data were produced by immunoSEQ multiplex PCR, yet TCRdb's version contains in-frame clones alone and is incomplete. The data show approximately 90,000 clones, under 35% seen once. Sequenced sample: stem cell memory CD4+ T cells from blood. These receptors came from a woman aged 18-29 years in good health.

This rearrangement joins TRBV5-1 to TRBJ2-7; perhaps TRBD2 as D (6 bases). Looked up from germline, CDR1 is SGHRS and CDR2 is YFSETQ. V was shortened by 2 bases and J by 3 bases, with 9 bases between the two germline ends. The length of the CDR3 is 13 residues. The CDR3 DNA sequence: TGCGCCAGCAGCTTAGGGACTGGCTACGAGCAGTACTTC. Translated: CASSLGTGYEQYF.

This clone was seen more than once but under ten times. V is TRBV7-9 and J is TRBJ2-1; the D gene is possibly TRBD2 (6 bases). Germline values: CDR1 SEHNR, CDR2 FQNEAQ (reference sequence). The length of the CDR3 is 15 residues. Trimming removed 5 bases at V and 7 bases at J, with 18 bases between. In nucleotides, the CDR3 is TGTGCCAGCAGCCCAGTCGGGAGTTCTGGGAATGAGCAGTTCTTC. Translating it yields CASSPVGSSGNEQFF.

This sequence joins TRBV4-1 and TRBJ2-5, with D tentatively TRBD2 (5 bases). Germline V CDR1 and CDR2: MGHRA, YSYEKL. The CDR3 spans 13 residues. Trimming pared 4 bases from V and 2 bases from J, leaving 8 bases between. The CDR3: CASSRAVQETQYF. CDR3 DNA: TGCGCCAGCAGCCGAGCGGTACAAGAGACCCAGTACTTC.

This clone has at least ten counts. The chain is built from TRBV18 and TRBJ2-3; 7 bases align to TRBD1. Losses at the gene ends were 3 bases for V and 1 base for J; bases not matched to a gene: 1. Germline-derived CDR1 and CDR2 are KGHSH and LQKENI. The CDR3 covers 14 residues. Here the CDR3 reads CASSPGTGTDTQYF. CDR3 coding DNA: TGTGCCAGCTCACCCGGGACAGGCACAGATACGCAGTATTTT. The full variable domain, with the rest looked up from reference TRBV18 and TRBJ2-3, is NAGVMQNPRHLVRRRGQEARLRCSPMKGHSHVYWYRQLPEEGLKFMVYLQKENIIDESGMPKERFSAEFPKEGPSILRIQQVVRGDSAAYFCASSPGTGTDTQYFGPGTRLTVL.

The chain has TRBV11-3 and TRBJ2-1; 12 positions agree with TRBD2. Germline V lookup: CDR1 SGHNT, CDR2 YENEEA. CDR3 length: 14 amino acids. Trimming took 1 base from V and 12 from J; bases not matched to a gene: 4. The CDR3 DNA follows: TGTGCCAGCAGCTTAGGACTAGCGGGAGCGAGGCAGTTCTTC. It yields the protein CASSLGLAGARQFF. The full variable domain, in which reference TRBV11-3 and TRBJ2-1 provide the parts outside the CDR3, is EAGVVQSPRYKIIEKKQPVAFWCNPISGHNTLYWYLQNLGQGPELLIRYENEEAVDDSQLPKDRFSAERLKGVDSTLKIQPAELGDSAVYLCASSLGLAGARQFFGPGTRLTVL.

The J gene is TRBJ2-7, the V gene TRBV7-2; the match to TRBD1 covers 7 bases. The germline gives CDR1 SGHTA, CDR2 FQGNSA. V was clipped by 5 bases and J by 3 bases; unmatched bases: 7. The CDR3 runs to 14 residues. The CDR3 region is CASSQRTGFYEQYF. CDR3 coding DNA: TGTGCCAGCAGCCAGCGGACAGGTTTCTACGAGCAGTACTTC.

The rearrangement joins TRBV11-3 to TRBJ2-1; weak D call: TRBD2 (7 bases). The CDR3 length is 15 residues. V was pared by 3 bases and J by 10 bases, with 19 bases between. Germline assignment: CDR1 SGHNT and CDR2 YENEEA. CDR3 sequence: CASSFRGAGAAEQFF. CDR3 DNA: TGTGCCAGCAGCTTTCGGGGGGCAGGGGCCGCCGAGCAGTTCTTC.

Only a few counts were recorded for this clone. The V and J genes are TRBV30 and TRBJ2-2; D is unresolved. The CDR3 sequence is 15 residues long. Trimming pared 2 bases from V and 4 bases from J, leaving 14 bases between. Germline assignment: CDR1 GTSNPN and CDR2 SVGIG (reference sequence). The CDR3 DNA reads as TGTGCCTGGAGTTTAAAAATACAGAGCACCGGGGAGCTGTTTTTT. The encoded protein is CAWSLKIQSTGELFF.